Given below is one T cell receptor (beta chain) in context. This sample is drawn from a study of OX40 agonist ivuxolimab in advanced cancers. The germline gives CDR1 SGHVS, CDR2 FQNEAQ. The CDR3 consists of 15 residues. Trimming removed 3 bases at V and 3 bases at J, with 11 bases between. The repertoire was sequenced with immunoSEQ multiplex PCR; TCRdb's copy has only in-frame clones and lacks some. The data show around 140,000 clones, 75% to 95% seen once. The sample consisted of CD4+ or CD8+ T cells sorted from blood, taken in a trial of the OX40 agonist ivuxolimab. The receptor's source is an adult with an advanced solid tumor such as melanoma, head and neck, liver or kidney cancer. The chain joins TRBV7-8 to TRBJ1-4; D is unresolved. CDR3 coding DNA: TGTGCCAGCAGCTTGCGGGAAAGGGCTAATGAAAAACTGTTTTTT. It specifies CASSLRERANEKLFF.